The clone carrying this TCR beta chain was observed a few times. Measured with immunoSEQ multiplex PCR; TCRdb has only the in-frame clones, and not every one. This table holds nearly 45,000 clones, around four fifths found once. From germline, CDR1 is LGHNA and CDR2 YSLEER. V lost 1 base and J lost 9, with 16 bases in between. The CDR3 is made up of 15 amino acids. The data originate from a study of blood T cell repertoires in COVID-19. The sample taken for sequencing was peripheral blood. The receptor was derived from a human donor in a cohort sampled during active COVID-19. The V gene is TRBV4-3, the J gene TRBJ2-1, with a tentative D call TRBD1 (6 bases). CDR3 amino acids: CASSQATGRRGEQFF. The CDR3 nucleotides read TGCGCCAGCAGCCAAGCTACAGGGCGGAGAGGTGAGCAGTTCTTC.